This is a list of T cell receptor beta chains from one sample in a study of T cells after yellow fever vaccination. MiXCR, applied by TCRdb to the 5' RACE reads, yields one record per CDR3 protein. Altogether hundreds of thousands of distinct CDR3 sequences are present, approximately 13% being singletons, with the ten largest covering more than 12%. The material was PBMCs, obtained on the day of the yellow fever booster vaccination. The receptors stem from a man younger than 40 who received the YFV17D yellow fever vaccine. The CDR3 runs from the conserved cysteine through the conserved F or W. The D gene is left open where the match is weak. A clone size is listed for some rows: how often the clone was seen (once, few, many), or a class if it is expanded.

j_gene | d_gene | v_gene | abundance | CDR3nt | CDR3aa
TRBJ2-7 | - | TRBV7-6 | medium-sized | TGTGCCAGCGGCCGGGACCATACCTACGAGCAGTACTTC | CASGRDHTYEQYF
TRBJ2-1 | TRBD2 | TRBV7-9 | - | TGTGCCAGCAGCCCGAGCGGGACCCCCTACAATGAGCAGTTCTTC | CASSPSGTPYNEQFF
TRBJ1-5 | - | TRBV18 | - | TGTGCCAGCTCACCTTCGACAGTGCCCAGCAATCAGCCCCAGCATTTT | CASSPSTVPSNQPQHF
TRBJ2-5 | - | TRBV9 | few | TGTGCCAGCACCCCTGGAGGAGGGGGCGCATTGGAGACCCAGTACTTC | CASTPGGGGALETQYF
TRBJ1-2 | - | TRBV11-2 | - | TGTGCCAGCAGCTTAGAAGGGCAGATCTATGGCTACACCTTC | CASSLEGQIYGYTF
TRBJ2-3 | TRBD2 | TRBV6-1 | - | TGTGCCAGCCCACCCCCGGGACTAGCGGGAGGCAACACAGATACGCAGTATTTT | CASPPPGLAGGNTDTQYF
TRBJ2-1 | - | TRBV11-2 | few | TGTGCCAGCAGACGCGTAGCGGATGAGCAGTTCTTC | CASRRVADEQFF
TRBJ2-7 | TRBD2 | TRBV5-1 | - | TGCGCCAGCAAGGTCCTAGCGGGAGAGACCTACGAGCAGTACTTC | CASKVLAGETYEQYF
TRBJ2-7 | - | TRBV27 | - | TGTGCCAGCAGTTCCCCCAGGGACCCGGGTTACGAGCAGTACTTC | CASSSPRDPGYEQYF
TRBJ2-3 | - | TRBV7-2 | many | TGTGCCAGCAGCTTAGAAGCCGAAGATACGCAGTATTTT | CASSLEAEDTQYF
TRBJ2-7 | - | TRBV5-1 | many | TGCGCCAGCAGCACCGAGTACGAGCAGTACTTC | CASSTEYEQYF
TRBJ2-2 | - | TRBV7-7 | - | TGTGCCAGCAGCCCCACCGTCCGGGAGACCCACACCGGGGAGCTGTTTTTT | CASSPTVRETHTGELFF
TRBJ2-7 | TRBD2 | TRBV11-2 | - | TGTGCCAGCAGCCCACGAGGGTCTCTAGCGGGAGTTCCATACTACGAGCAGTACTTC | CASSPRGSLAGVPYYEQYF
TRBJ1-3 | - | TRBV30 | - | TGTGCCTGGAAATTTCGTGGAAACACCATATATTTT | CAWKFRGNTIYF
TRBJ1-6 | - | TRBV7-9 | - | TGTGCCAGCAGCTTAATCGTGGGGGGCCCCAGATCCCCCCTCCACTTT | CASSLIVGGPRSPLHF
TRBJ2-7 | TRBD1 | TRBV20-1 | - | TGCAGTGCTCGAAAGACAGGGGTCCCCTACGAGCAGTACTTC | CSARKTGVPYEQYF
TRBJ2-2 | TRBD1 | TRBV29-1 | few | TGCTCCGTTCAGGGGCGACAGGGTTACACCGGGGAGCTGTTTTTT | CSVQGRQGYTGELFF
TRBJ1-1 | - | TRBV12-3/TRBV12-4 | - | TGTGCCAGCAAGAGGGACAACCTAGTTAGGGCTGAAGCTTTCTTT | CASKRDNLVRAEAFF
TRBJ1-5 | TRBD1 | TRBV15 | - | TGTGCCACCAGCAGAGGGCAGGGGGCTGGCAATCAGCCCCAGCATTTT | CATSRGQGAGNQPQHF
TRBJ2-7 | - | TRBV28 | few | TGTGCCAGCAGTTTACATCCTTCCGCTAACGAGCAGTACTTC | CASSLHPSANEQYF
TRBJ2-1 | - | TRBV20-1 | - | TGCAGTGCTAGAGATTCGGGGGTAGGAGACTACAATGAGCAGTTCTTC | CSARDSGVGDYNEQFF
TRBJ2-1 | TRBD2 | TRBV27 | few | TGTGCCAGCAGACTTCAACTAGCGGGAGGGAATGAGCAGTTCTTC | CASRLQLAGGNEQFF
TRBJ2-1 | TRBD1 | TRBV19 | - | TGTGCCAGTAGTATAACCGGACAGGGGAGGGCTTGGGTTGGGCAGTTCTTC | CASSITGQGRAWVGQFF
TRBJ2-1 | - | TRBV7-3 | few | TGTGCCAGCAGCTTCGCCAGGGCTACCTACAATGAGCAGTTCTTC | CASSFARATYNEQFF
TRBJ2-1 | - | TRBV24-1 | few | TGTGCCACCAGTGTGGACAATGAGCAGTTCTTC | CATSVDNEQFF
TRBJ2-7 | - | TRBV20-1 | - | TGCAGTACGGCAGGGAAGCTTACCTACGAGCAGTACTTC | CSTAGKLTYEQYF
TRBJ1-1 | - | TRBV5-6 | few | TGTGCCAGCAGCTGGGGGTGGAACACTGAAGCTTTCTTT | CASSWGWNTEAFF
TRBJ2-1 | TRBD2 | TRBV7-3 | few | TGTGCCAGCAGCTTCGGACTAGCGGCAAGGAATGAGCAGTTCTTC | CASSFGLAARNEQFF
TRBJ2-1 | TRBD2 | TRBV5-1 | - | TGCGCCAGCCTGGGGACTAGCGGGACCAATGAGCAGTTCTTC | CASLGTSGTNEQFF
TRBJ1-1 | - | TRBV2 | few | TGTGCCACGGCCAAAGGGGAGGGTATGAACACTGAAGCTTTCTTT | CATAKGEGMNTEAFF
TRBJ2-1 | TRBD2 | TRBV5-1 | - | TGCGCCAGCAGCACAAACCCGACTAGCGGGAGCGGCATTGAGCAGTTCTTC | CASSTNPTSGSGIEQFF
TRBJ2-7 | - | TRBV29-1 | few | TGCAGCGTTGGTTTTTCTGGGACCGCGACCTACGAGCAGTACTTC | CSVGFSGTATYEQYF
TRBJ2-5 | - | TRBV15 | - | TGTGCCACCAGCAGAGATAGGTCATTCCAAGAGACCCAGTACTTC | CATSRDRSFQETQYF
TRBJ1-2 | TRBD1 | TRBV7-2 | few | TGTGCCAGCAGTTCCTCCACAGGGGGCGTCTATGGCTACACCTTC | CASSSSTGGVYGYTF
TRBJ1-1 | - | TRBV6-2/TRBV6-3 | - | TGTGCCAGCAGTTATTCAGATTCAAGGCCTGAAGCTTTCTTT | CASSYSDSRPEAFF
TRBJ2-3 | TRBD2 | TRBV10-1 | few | TGCGCCAGCAGTGAGTCCAGCGGGACCACAGATACGCAGTATTTT | CASSESSGTTDTQYF
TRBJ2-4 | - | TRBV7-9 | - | TGTGCCAGCAGCCCATCCGGGGGGCGAGTTCAGTACTTC | CASSPSGGRVQYF
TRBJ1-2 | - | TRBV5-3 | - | TGTGCCATGAGCCCTGGGGTCTCCTATGGCTACACCTTC | CAMSPGVSYGYTF
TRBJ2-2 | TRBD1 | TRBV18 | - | TGTGCCAGCTCACCAAAGGACAGGGCGGTCGGGGAGCTGTTTTTT | CASSPKDRAVGELFF
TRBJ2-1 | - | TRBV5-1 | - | TGCGCCAGCAGATCTACAGGGAGCGTCAATGAGCAGTTCTTC | CASRSTGSVNEQFF
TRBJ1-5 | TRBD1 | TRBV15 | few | TGTGCCACCAGCAGAACTACAGGGGTGGGGAATCAGCCCCAGCATTTT | CATSRTTGVGNQPQHF
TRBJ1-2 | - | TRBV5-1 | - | TGCGCCAGCAGCTTGGCGGGGGAGATCTATGGCTACACCTTC | CASSLAGEIYGYTF
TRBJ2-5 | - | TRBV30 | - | TGTGCCGCGGGAACAGGGGAACAAGAGACCCAGTACTTC | CAAGTGEQETQYF
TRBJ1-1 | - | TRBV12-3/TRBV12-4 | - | TGTGCCAGCAGTTTCCCGAGGTCGGAAGCTTTCTTT | CASSFPRSEAFF
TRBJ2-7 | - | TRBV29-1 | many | TGCAGCGTTGATAACTCCTACGAGCAGTACTTC | CSVDNSYEQYF
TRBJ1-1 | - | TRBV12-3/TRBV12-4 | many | TGTGCCAGCACCACAGAGCCCCTGAACACTGAAGCTTTCTTT | CASTTEPLNTEAFF
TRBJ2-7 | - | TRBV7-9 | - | TGTGCCAGCAGCACAAGTCGTTACGAGCAGTACTTC | CASSTSRYEQYF
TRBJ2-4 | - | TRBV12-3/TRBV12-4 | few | TGTGCCAGCAGCGACCCCTATAGGGGCAAAAACATTCAGTACTTC | CASSDPYRGKNIQYF
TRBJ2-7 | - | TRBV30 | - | TGTGCCTGGGAGACAGGAAACGAGCAGTACTTC | CAWETGNEQYF
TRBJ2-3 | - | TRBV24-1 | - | TGTGCCACCAGTGATGGCCGGCTACAGGGTACGCAGTATTTT | CATSDGRLQGTQYF
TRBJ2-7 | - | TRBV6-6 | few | TGTGCCAGCAGTCTGCCCTCAGGATACGAGCAGTACTTC | CASSLPSGYEQYF
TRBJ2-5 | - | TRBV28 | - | TGTGCCAGCAGTCCCCGACAGGGCGGGGCAGAGACCCAGTACTTC | CASSPRQGGAETQYF
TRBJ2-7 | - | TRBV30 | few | TGTGCCTGGAGTGTAGGTAGTCACGAGCAGTACTTC | CAWSVGSHEQYF
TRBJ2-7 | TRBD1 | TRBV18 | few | TGTGCCAGCTCACTAGGACAGGGGGCCGCGATGTACTTC | CASSLGQGAAMYF